Below are 2 T cell receptor beta chains sequenced from a single sample in a study of cytomegalovirus exposure and HLA in healthy donors. PCR employed 60 Vbeta and 13 Jbeta primers. Clones were sequenced by immunoSEQ multiplex PCR, and TCRdb holds only the in-frame ones, with some missing. There are roughly 150,000 clones in the sample; 80% occur only once, and under 15% lies in the top ten. The sequencing input was PBMCs. These TCRs come from a woman between 35 and 50 years old in good health and CMV-seronegative.

The V call is TRBV7-9, the J call TRBJ1-2, with TRBD1 as a possible D gene (6 bases). The CDR3 runs to 13 residues. Germline lookup yields CDR1 SEHNR and CDR2 FQNEAQ (reference sequence). Trimming removed 3 bases at V and 7 bases at J, with 12 bases between. The CDR3, as DNA: TGTGCCAGCAGCTTGAACAGGGCGGGTGGCTACACCTTC. Encoded protein: CASSLNRAGGYTF.

The chain combines TRBV5-1 with TRBJ1-1, with 7 bases matching TRBD1. CDR3 length: 15 amino acids. Losses at the gene ends were 0 bases for V and 1 base for J; bases not matched to a gene: 3. Germline CDR1 SGHRS, CDR2 YFSETQ. The CDR3 sequence is CASSLAGTENTEAFF. The DNA of the CDR3 is TGCGCCAGCAGCTTGGCGGGGACAGAGAACACTGAAGCTTTCTTT.